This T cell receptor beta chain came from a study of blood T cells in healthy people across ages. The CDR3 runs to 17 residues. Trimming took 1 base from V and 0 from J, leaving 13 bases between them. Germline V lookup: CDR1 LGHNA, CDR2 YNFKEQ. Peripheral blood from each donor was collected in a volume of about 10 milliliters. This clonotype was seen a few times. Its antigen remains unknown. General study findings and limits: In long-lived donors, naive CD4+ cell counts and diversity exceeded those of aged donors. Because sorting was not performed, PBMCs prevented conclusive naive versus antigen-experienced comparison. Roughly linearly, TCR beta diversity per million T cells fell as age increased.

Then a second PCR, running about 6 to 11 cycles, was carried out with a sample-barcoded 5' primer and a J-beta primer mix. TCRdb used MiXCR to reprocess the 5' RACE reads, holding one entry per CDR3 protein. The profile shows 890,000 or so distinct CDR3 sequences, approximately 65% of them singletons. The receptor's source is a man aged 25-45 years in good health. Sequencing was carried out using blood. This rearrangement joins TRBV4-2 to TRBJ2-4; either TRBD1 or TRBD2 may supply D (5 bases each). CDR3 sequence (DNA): TGTGCCAGCAGCCAAGGTGGGACCGTGGTAGCCAAAAACATTCAGTACTTC. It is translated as CASSQGGTVVAKNIQYF.